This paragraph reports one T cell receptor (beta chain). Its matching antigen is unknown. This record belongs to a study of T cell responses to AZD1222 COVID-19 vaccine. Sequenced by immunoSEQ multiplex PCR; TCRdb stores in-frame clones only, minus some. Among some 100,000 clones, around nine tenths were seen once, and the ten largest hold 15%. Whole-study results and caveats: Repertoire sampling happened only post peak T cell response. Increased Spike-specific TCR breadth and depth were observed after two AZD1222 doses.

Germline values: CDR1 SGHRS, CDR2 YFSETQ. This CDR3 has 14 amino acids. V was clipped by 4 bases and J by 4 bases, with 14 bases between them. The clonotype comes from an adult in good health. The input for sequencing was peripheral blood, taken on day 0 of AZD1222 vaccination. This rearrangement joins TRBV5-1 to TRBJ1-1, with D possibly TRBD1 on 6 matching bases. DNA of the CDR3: TGCGCCAGCAGCCTGACCCAGGGGACCACTGAAGCTTTCTTT. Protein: CASSLTQGTTEAFF.